This T cell receptor (beta chain) was recorded in a study of identical twins. Many counts were recorded for this clonotype. The CDR3 extends over 15 amino acids. V gave up 5 bases and J gave up 7 bases; unmatched junction bases: 7. Germline V lookup: CDR1 MNHNS, CDR2 SASEGT. Carrying unique molecular identifiers, the cDNA also gained a universal primer site through template switching. TCRdb fed the 5' RACE reads into MiXCR, producing one record per CDR3 protein. The table has about 720,000 distinct CDR3 sequences, over 15% seen once; the top ten hold around 13%. The same sample was also studied in work on T cells expressing NK-cell markers. Per that study: T cells sorted in several experiments were restricted to alpha-beta TCR T cells by an anti-gamma-delta TCR antibody.

The receptor's source is a woman aged 18-29 years in good health. The J gene is TRBJ1-6, the V gene TRBV6-1; 8 nucleotides match TRBD1. Sequenced sample: PBMCs. This CDR3 reads CASSPTRDRNSPLHF. The DNA for the CDR3 is TGTGCCAGCAGTCCAACCCGGGACAGGAATTCACCCCTCCACTTT.